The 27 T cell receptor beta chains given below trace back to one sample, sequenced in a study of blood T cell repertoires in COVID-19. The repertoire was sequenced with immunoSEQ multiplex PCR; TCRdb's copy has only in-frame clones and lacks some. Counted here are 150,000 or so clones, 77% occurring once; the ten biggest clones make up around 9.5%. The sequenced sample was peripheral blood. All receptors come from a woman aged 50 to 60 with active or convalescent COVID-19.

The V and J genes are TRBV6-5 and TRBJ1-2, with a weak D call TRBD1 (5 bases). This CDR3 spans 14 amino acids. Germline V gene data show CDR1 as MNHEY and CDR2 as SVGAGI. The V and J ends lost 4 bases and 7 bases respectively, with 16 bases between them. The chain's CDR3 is CASSFLGRDAGYTF. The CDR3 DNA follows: TGTGCCAGCAGTTTTCTAGGGCGGGACGCTGGCTACACCTTC.

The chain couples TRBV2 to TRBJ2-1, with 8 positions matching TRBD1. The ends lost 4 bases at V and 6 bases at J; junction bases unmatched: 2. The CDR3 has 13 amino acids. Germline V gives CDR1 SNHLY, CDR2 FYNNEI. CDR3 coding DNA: TGTGCCAGCAGTGTACAGGGGGGCAATGAGCAGTTCTTC. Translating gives CASSVQGGNEQFF.

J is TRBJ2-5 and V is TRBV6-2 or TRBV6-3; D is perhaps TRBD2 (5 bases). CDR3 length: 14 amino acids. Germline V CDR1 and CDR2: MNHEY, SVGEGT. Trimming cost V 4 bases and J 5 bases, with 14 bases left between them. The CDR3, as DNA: TGTGCCAGCAGTTCGACGAGTGGGAGCGAGACCCAGTACTTC. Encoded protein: CASSSTSGSETQYF.

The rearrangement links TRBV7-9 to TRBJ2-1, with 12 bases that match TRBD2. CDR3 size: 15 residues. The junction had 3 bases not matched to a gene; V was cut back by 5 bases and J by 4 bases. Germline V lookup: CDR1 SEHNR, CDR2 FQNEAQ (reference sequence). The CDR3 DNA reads TGTGCCAGCAGCCCCGGACTAGCGGGATACAATGAGCAGTTCTTC. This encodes CASSPGLAGYNEQFF.

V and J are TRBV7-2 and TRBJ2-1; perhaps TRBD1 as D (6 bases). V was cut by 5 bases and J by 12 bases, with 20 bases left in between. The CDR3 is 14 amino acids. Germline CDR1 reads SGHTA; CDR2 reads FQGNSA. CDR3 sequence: CASSPREGEGVQFF. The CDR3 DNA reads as TGTGCCAGCAGCCCACGCGAGGGCGAGGGGGTGCAGTTCTTC.

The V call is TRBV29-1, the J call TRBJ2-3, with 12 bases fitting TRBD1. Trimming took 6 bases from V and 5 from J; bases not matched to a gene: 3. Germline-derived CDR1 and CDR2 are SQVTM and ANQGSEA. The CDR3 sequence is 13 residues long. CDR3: CSVGQGARDTQYF. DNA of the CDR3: TGCAGCGTGGGACAGGGGGCGCGAGATACGCAGTATTTT.

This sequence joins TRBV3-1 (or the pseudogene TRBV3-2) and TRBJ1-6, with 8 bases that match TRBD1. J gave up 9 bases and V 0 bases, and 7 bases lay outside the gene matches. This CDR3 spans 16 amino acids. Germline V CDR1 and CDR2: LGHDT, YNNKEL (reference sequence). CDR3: CASSQEADRVTSPLHF. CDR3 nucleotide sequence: TGTGCCAGCAGCCAAGAGGCGGACAGGGTAACTTCACCCCTCCACTTT.

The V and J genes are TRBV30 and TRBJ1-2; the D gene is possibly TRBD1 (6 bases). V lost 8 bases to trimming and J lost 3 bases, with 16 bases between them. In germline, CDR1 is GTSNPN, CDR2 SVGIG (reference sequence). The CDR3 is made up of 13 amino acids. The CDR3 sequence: CARSTGMDYGYTF. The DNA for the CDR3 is TGTGCCCGAAGTACAGGGATGGACTATGGCTACACCTTC.

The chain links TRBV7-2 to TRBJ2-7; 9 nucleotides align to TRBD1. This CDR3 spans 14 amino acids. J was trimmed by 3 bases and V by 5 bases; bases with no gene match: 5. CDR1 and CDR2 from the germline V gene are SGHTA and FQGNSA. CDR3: CASSAWTGVYEQYF. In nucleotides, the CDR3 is TGTGCCAGCAGCGCCTGGACAGGGGTCTACGAGCAGTACTTC.

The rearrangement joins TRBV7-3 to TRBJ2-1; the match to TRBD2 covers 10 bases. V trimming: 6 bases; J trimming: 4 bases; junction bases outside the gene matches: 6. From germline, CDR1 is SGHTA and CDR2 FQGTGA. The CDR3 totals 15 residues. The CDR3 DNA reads TGTGCCAGCAGGCGGACTAGCGGAGGGTACAATGAGCAGTTCTTC. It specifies CASRRTSGGYNEQFF. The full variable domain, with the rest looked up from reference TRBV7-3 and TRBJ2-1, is GAGVSQTPSNKVTEKGKYVELRCDPISGHTALYWYRQSLGQGPEFLIYFQGTGAADDSGLPNDRFFAVRPEGSVSTLKIQRTERGDSAVYLCASRRTSGGYNEQFFGPGTRLTVL.

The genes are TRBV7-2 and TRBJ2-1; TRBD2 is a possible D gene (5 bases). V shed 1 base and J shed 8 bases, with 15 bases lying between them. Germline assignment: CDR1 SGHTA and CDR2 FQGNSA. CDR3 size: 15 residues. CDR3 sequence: CASSLGRVRADEQFF. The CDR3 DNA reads TGTGCCAGCAGCTTAGGGCGGGTACGGGCAGATGAGCAGTTCTTC.

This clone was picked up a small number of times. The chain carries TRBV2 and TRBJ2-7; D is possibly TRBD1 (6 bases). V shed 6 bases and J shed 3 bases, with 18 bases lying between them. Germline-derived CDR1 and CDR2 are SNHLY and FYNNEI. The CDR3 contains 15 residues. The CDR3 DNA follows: TGTGCCAGCAGGGAACCCGGGACATTTGACTACGAGCAGTACTTC. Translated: CASREPGTFDYEQYF.

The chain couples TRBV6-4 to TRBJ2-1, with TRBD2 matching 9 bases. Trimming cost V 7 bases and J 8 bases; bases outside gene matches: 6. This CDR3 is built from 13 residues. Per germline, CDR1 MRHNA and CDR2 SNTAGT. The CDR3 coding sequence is TGTGCCAGCAAGGCTAGCGGGATGGATGAGCAGTTCTTC. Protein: CASKASGMDEQFF.

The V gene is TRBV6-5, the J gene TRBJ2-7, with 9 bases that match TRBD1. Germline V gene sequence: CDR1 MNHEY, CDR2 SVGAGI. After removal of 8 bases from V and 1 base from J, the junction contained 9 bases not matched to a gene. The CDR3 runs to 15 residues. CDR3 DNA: TGTGCCAGCGCGGACAGGGGCCTGATTTCCTACGAGCAGTACTTC. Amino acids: CASADRGLISYEQYF.

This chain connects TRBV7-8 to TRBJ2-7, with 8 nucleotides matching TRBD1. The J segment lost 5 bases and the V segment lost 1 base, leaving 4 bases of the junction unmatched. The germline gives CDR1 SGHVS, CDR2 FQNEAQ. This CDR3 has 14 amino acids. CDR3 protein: CASSLVAGGHEQYF. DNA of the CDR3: TGTGCCAGCAGCTTAGTCGCAGGGGGCCACGAGCAGTACTTC.

The CDR3 reads CASSLAVAGGLGTGELFF. The CDR3 DNA sequence: TGTGCCAGCAGCTTAGCGGTAGCGGGGGGGCTGGGGACCGGGGAGCTGTTTTTT. The rearrangement uses TRBV7-2 and TRBJ2-2; 11 nucleotides align to TRBD2. Germline CDR1 is SGHTA and CDR2 is FQGNSA. This CDR3 is built from 18 residues. Trimming cost V 0 bases and J 5 bases; bases outside gene matches: 8.

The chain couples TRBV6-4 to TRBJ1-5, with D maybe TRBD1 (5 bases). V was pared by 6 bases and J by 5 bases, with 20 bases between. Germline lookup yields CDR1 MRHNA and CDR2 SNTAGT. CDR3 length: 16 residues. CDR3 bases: TGTGCCAGCAGCGGTAGGGACTCACGACAGCATCAGCCCCAGCATTTT. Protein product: CASSGRDSRQHQPQHF.

For the CDR3, the DNA is TGTGCCAGCAGCTTAGCTACAGGGGAAACCTCCTACAATGAGCAGTTCTTC. It yields the protein CASSLATGETSYNEQFF. The gene calls are TRBV7-2 and TRBJ2-1, with TRBD1 identical over 7 bases. The CDR3 sequence is 17 residues long. Unmatched junction bases numbered 5, after V lost 0 bases and J lost 0 bases. Germline V gives CDR1 SGHTA, CDR2 FQGNSA.

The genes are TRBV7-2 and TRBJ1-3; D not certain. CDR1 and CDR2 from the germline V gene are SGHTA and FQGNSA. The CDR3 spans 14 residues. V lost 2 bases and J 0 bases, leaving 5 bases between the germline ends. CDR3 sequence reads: CASSLLSSGNTIYF. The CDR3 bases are TGTGCCAGCAGCTTACTGAGCTCTGGAAACACCATATATTTT.

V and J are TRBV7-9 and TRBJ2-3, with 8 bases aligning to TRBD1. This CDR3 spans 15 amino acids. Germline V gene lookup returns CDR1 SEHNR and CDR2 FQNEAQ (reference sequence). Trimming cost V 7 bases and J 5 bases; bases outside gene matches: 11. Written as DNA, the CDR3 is TGTGCCAGCACCTACCCAGGACAGGGTGAAGATACGCAGTATTTT. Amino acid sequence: CASTYPGQGEDTQYF.

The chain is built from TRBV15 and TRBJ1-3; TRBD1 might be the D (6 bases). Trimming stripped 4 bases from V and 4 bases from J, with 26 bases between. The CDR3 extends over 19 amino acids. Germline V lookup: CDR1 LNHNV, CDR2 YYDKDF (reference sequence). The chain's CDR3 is CATSTELGSGGLGGNTIYF. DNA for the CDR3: TGTGCCACCAGCACCGAGTTGGGTTCGGGGGGGCTGGGAGGAAACACCATATATTTT.

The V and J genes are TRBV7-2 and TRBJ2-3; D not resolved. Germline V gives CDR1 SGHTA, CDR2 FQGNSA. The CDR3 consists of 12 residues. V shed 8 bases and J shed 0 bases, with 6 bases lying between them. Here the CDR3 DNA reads TGTGCCAGCCCTAGTAGCACAGATACGCAGTATTTT. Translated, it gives CASPSSTDTQYF.

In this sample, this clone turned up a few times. CDR3 nucleotides: TGTGCCAGCAGGAGACAGGGGGAGAGCACTGAAGCTTTCTTT. Its protein is CASRRQGESTEAFF. The chain has TRBV3-1 (or the pseudogene TRBV3-2) and TRBJ1-1; TRBD1 matches at 9 bases. CDR1 LGHDT and CDR2 YNNKEL come from the germline V gene (reference sequence). V gave up 6 bases and J gave up 4 bases; unmatched junction bases: 6. This CDR3 has 14 amino acids.

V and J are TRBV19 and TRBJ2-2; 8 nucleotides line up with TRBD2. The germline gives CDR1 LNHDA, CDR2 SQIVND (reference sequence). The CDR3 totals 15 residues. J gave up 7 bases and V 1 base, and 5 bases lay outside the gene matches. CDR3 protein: CASSIAGGLSGELFF. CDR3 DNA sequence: TGTGCCAGTAGTATAGCGGGGGGGCTGAGCGGGGAGCTGTTTTTT.

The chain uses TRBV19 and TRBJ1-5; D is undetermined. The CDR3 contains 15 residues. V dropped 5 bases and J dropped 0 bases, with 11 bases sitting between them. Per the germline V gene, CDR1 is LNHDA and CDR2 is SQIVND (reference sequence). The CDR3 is CASSFSRYSNQPQHF. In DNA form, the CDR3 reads TGTGCCAGTAGTTTCTCCCGCTATAGCAATCAGCCCCAGCATTTT.

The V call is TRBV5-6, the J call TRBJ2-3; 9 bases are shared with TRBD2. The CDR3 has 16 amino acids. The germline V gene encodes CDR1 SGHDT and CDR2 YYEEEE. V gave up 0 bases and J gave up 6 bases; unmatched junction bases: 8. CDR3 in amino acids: CASSLVGSGGDDTQYF. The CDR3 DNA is TGTGCCAGCAGCTTGGTAGGTAGCGGGGGTGACGATACGCAGTATTTT.

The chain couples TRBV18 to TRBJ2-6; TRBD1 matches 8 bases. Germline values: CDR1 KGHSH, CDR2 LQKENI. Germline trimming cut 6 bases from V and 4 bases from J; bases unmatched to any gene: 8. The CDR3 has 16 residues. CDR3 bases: TGTGCCAGCTCTACCCAGGGGGCTGACGGGGCCAACGTCCTGACTTTC. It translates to CASSTQGADGANVLTF.